One and the same sample provided the 18 T cell receptor beta chains below, sequenced in a study of vaccination and CD4 T cells after COVID-19. Treatment: approximately 9-day PBMC culture with coronavirus spike peptide pools or control peptides (ViraFEST assay). The Oncomine TCR Beta short-read assay sequenced DNA from cultured CD4+ T cells. TCRdb independently ran MiXCR on the PCR reads; one entry per CDR3 protein. Among approximately 15,000 distinct CDR3 sequences listed, roughly 59% were seen once. For these TCRs, the target antigens are not known. This specimen was CD4+ T cells from blood, cultured in vitro, taken after SARS-CoV-2 vaccination. The receptors were gathered from a human donor who had recovered from COVID-19.

In nucleotides, the CDR3 is TGTGCCAGCAGTCCCATACGGGACTTACAAGAGACCCAGTACTTC. Translating it yields CASSPIRDLQETQYF. J is TRBJ2-7 and V is TRBV27; D might be TRBD2 (6 bases). The end of the DNA is better explained by TRBJ2-5, so the J call may be wrong. The CDR3 contains 15 residues. Germline V gene data show CDR1 as MNHEY and CDR2 as SMNVEV (reference sequence).

V and J are TRBV11-3 and TRBJ2-7, with no clear D. Trimming removed 5 bases at V and 6 bases at J, with 11 bases between. The CDR3 consists of 12 residues. The germline V gene has CDR1 SGHNT and CDR2 YENEEA. The CDR3 sequence: CASSRPLGEQYF. Here the CDR3 DNA reads TGTGCCAGCAGCCGGCCCCTCGGCGAGCAGTACTTC.

V usage is TRBV25-1 and J usage is TRBJ1-1; TRBD1 is a possible D gene (5 bases). V gave up 8 bases and J gave up 5 bases, with 15 bases separating them. This CDR3 has 13 residues. Germline values: CDR1 MGHDK, CDR2 SYGVNS. The CDR3 DNA follows: TGTGCCAGCCAGGGAACTGGGTATACTGAAGCTTTCTTT. This encodes CASQGTGYTEAFF.

This chain uses TRBV6-1 with TRBJ2-2, with 9 bases fitting TRBD1. Germline CDR1 and CDR2: MNHNS and SASEGT. Trimming took 7 bases from V and 6 from J; bases not matched to a gene: 6. This CDR3 has 14 residues. DNA for the CDR3: TGTGCCAGCAAGTCGACAGGGGGGCCCGGGGAGCTGTTTTTT. It codes for CASKSTGGPGELFF.

In this sample, this clonotype turned up once. The chain couples TRBV28 to TRBJ2-2; D is perhaps TRBD1 (6 bases). Germline V CDR1 and CDR2: MDHEN, SYDVKM. This CDR3 is 14 amino acids long. The V and J ends lost 5 bases and 6 bases respectively, with 13 bases between them. The CDR3: CASSIYRASGELFF. The CDR3, as DNA: TGTGCCAGCAGTATATACAGGGCGTCCGGGGAGCTGTTTTTT. Based on the CDR3 plus reference TRBV28 and TRBJ2-2, the full variable domain is DVKVTQSSRYLVKRTGEKVFLECVQDMDHENMFWYRQDPGLGLRLIYFSYDVKMKEKGDIPEGYSVSREKKERFSLILESASTNQTSMYLCASSIYRASGELFFGEGSRLTVL.

This chain uses TRBV29-1 with TRBJ1-2; the D is unclear. Germline V gene lookup returns CDR1 SQVTM and CDR2 ANQGSEA. This CDR3 region has 14 residues. The V end lost 2 bases, the J end lost 4 bases, and 14 bases lay between the germline ends. CDR3 nucleotide sequence: TGCAGCGTTGAAATTTCCCCCAGGCTCTATGGCTACACCTTC. It encodes CSVEISPRLYGYTF.

The V and J genes are TRBV28 and TRBJ2-5; D is possibly TRBD2 (6 bases). The V gene's germline CDR1 is MDHEN and CDR2 SYDVKM. V lost 6 bases to trimming and J lost 2 bases, with 16 bases between them. The CDR3 is 15 residues long. CDR3 sequence reads: CASSPPGLQQETQYF. CDR3 bases: TGTGCCAGCAGCCCCCCGGGACTTCAACAAGAGACCCAGTACTTC.

This chain joins TRBV19 and TRBJ2-7; 8 bases align to TRBD1. This CDR3 has 14 residues. Trimming cost V 3 bases and J 6 bases; bases outside gene matches: 7. The V gene's germline CDR1 is LNHDA and CDR2 SQIVND (reference sequence). In nucleotides, the CDR3 is TGTGCCAGTAGTATCGACAGGGGAGTCGGCGAGCAGTACTTC. Translating it yields CASSIDRGVGEQYF.

This clonotype was recorded once. This chain uses TRBV11-2 with TRBJ1-1; D not certain. The CDR3 consists of 13 residues. With 0 bases removed from V and 1 base from J, the gap between germline ends came to 3 bases. Germline V gene sequence: CDR1 SGHAT, CDR2 FQNNGV. The CDR3 nucleotides read TGTGCCAGCAGCTTAGAGAGGAACACTGAAGCTTTCTTT. This codes for CASSLERNTEAFF.

Remarks on this clonotype: The junction and the germline gene differ at one end; a read error may be behind it. The J gene is TRBJ1-5, the V gene TRBV6-2 or TRBV6-3, with D possibly TRBD1 on 5 matching bases. The CDR3 sequence is 15 residues long. Germline V gene lookup returns CDR1 MNHEY and CDR2 SVGEGT. The CDR3 coding sequence is TGTGCCGGCAGGGAAGAGGGCCGGGGCAATCAGCCCCAGCATTTT. Translated: CAGREEGRGNQPQHF.

The chain has TRBV5-4 and TRBJ2-5; TRBD1 matches 11 bases. The length of the CDR3 is 15 residues. After removal of 3 bases from V and 1 base from J, the junction contained 2 bases not matched to a gene. Germline V gene data show CDR1 as SGHNT and CDR2 as YYREEE (reference sequence). Here the CDR3 reads CASSSGQGGQETQYF. The CDR3 nucleotides are TGTGCCAGCAGCTCGGGACAGGGGGGCCAAGAGACCCAGTACTTC.

The V gene is TRBV27, the J gene TRBJ2-7, with 7 bases aligning to TRBD2. V lost 5 bases, J lost 2 bases, and 6 bases stayed unmatched. The CDR3 totals 14 residues. Germline CDR1 reads MNHEY; CDR2 reads SMNVEV (reference sequence). Written as DNA, the CDR3 is TGTGCCAGCAGTCCCGCTAGCGGAACCTACGAGCAGTACTTC. This translates into CASSPASGTYEQYF.

V is TRBV7-9 and J is TRBJ2-5; D remains ambiguous. This CDR3 has 16 amino acids. V dropped 3 bases and J dropped 0 bases, with 14 bases sitting between them. Per germline, CDR1 SEHNR and CDR2 FQNEAQ (reference sequence). CDR3 coding DNA: TGTGCCAGCAGCTTCCCTCTTAGCCCGTACCAAGAGACCCAGTACTTC. Translating it yields CASSFPLSPYQETQYF. Supplemented by reference TRBV7-9 and TRBJ2-5, the full variable domain reads DTGVSQNPRHKITKRGQNVTFRCDPISEHNRLYWYRQTLGQGPEFLTYFQNEAQLEKSRLLSDRFSAERPKGSFSTLEIQRTEQGDSAMYLCASSFPLSPYQETQYFGPGTRLLVL.

This clonotype came up a few times. CDR3 nucleotides: TGTGCCAGCAGCTTGGCCACAGGGGAAGGCTACACCTTC. Encoded protein: CASSLATGEGYTF. V and J are TRBV5-4 and TRBJ1-2; 7 bases fit TRBD1. The germline V gene encodes CDR1 SGHNT and CDR2 YYREEE (reference sequence). Trimming at V came to 0 bases and at J to 8 bases, leaving 4 bases not matched to a gene. CDR3 length: 13 amino acids.

This clonotype was found once. The rearrangement joins TRBV12-3 or TRBV12-4 to TRBJ1-2; D gene uncertain. The V end lost 2 bases, the J end lost 8 bases, and 9 bases lay between the germline ends. The length of the CDR3 is 12 residues. The CDR3 loop reads CASSLRSGGYTF. CDR3 nucleotide sequence: TGTGCCAGCAGTTTAAGGTCGGGGGGCTACACCTTC.

This clonotype showed up just a few times. The chain combines TRBV20-1 with TRBJ2-5; 11 positions match TRBD2. The junction had 4 bases not matched to a gene; V was cut back by 5 bases and J by 2 bases. CDR3 size: 14 residues. Germline V CDR1 and CDR2: DFQATT, SNEGSKA (reference sequence). CDR3 amino acids: CSAEVAGGQETQYF. The CDR3 nucleotides are TGCAGTGCTGAGGTAGCGGGGGGGCAAGAGACCCAGTACTTC.

The chain joins TRBV4-1 to TRBJ2-3; TRBD1 agrees at 9 bases. With V trimmed by 0 bases and J by 5 bases, 9 bases remained unmatched. The CDR3 length is 17 residues. CDR1 and CDR2 from the germline V gene are MGHRA and YSYEKL. The CDR3 sequence is CASSQDGGQGLRDTQYF. CDR3 sequence (DNA): TGCGCCAGCAGCCAAGATGGGGGACAGGGATTACGAGATACGCAGTATTTT.

This clonotype was counted a few times. The chain combines TRBV12-3 or TRBV12-4 with TRBJ1-5; tentative D call: TRBD1 (5 bases). With 4 bases removed from V and 0 bases from J, the gap between germline ends came to 10 bases. This CDR3 region has 15 residues. This chain's CDR3 is CASSSRGYSNQPQHF. The DNA for the CDR3 is TGTGCCAGCAGTTCCCGGGGGTATAGCAATCAGCCCCAGCATTTT.